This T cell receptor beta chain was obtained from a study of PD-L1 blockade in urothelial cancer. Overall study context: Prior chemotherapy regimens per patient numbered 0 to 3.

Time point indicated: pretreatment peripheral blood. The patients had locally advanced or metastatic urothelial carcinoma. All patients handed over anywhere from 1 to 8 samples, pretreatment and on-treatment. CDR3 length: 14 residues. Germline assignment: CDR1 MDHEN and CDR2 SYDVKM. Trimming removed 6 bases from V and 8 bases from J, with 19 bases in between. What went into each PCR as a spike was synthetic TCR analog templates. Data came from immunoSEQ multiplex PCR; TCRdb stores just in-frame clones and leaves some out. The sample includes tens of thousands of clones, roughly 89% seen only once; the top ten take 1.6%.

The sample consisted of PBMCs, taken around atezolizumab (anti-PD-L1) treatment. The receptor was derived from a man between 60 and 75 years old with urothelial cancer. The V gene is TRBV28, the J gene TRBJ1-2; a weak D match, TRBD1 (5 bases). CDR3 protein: CASSLPPGGKGYTF. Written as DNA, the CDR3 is TGTGCCAGCAGCCTGCCCCCGGGGGGTAAGGGCTACACCTTC.